This is a list of T cell receptor beta chains from one sample in a study of blood T cell repertoires in COVID-19. The method was immunoSEQ multiplex PCR; TCRdb's version includes in-frame clones alone and lacks a portion of them. The sample lists fewer than 350,000 clones, around 90% occurring once. Sample: PBMCs or T cells enriched from blood (not recorded which). The receptors were sampled from a woman in her 40s who had recovered from COVID-19. The CDR3 runs from the conserved cysteine through the conserved F or W. A D gene is named only where the DNA matches it firmly. Only part of the rows carry a size: once, few, many, or a class if the clone is expanded.

d_call: TRBD2; j_call: TRBJ2-1; v_call: TRBV4-1; clone_size: .; cdr3_length: 17; cdr3_nt: TGCGCCAGCAGCCAAGAAGCGGGAGGGGGCCCCTATAGTGAGCAGTTCTTC; cdr3_aa: CASSQEAGGGPYSEQFF
d_call: TRBD2; j_call: TRBJ2-1; v_call: TRBV24-1; clone_size: once; cdr3_length: 15; cdr3_nt: TGTGCCACCGCGCAGGGGACTAGCGGGTACAATGAGCAGTTCTTC; cdr3_aa: CATAQGTSGYNEQFF
d_call: TRBD1; j_call: TRBJ1-1; v_call: TRBV10-1; clone_size: .; cdr3_length: 17; cdr3_nt: TGCGCCAGCAGTGGAGGGGGACAGGGGGCGCGGAGCACTGAAGCTTTCTTT; cdr3_aa: CASSGGGQGARSTEAFF
d_call: TRBD2; j_call: TRBJ2-5; v_call: TRBV10-2; clone_size: .; cdr3_length: 18; cdr3_nt: TGCGCCAGCAGTGAGCCGACAAGGGAAGCGGGAGCCCAAGAGACCCAGTACTTC; cdr3_aa: CASSEPTREAGAQETQYF
d_call: TRBD1; j_call: TRBJ1-1; v_call: TRBV3-1/TRBV3-2; clone_size: .; cdr3_length: 15; cdr3_nt: TGTGCCAGCAGCCAAGGACAGGGGCGCAACACTGAAGCTTTCTTT; cdr3_aa: CASSQGQGRNTEAFF
d_call: TRBD2; j_call: TRBJ2-7; v_call: TRBV6-5; clone_size: once; cdr3_length: 13; cdr3_nt: TGTGCCAGCAGTTATCTAGCGGTTTACGAGCAGTACTTC; cdr3_aa: CASSYLAVYEQYF
d_call: .; j_call: TRBJ2-1; v_call: TRBV19; clone_size: .; cdr3_length: 16; cdr3_nt: TGTGCCAGTAGTATCAGTCGGGGGGCGGCCTACAATGAGCAGTTCTTC; cdr3_aa: CASSISRGAAYNEQFF
d_call: .; j_call: TRBJ1-3; v_call: TRBV19; clone_size: .; cdr3_length: 17; cdr3_nt: TGTGCCAGTAGAGCCCCTCAGGGAACCTACTCTGGAAACACCATATATTTT; cdr3_aa: CASRAPQGTYSGNTIYF
d_call: .; j_call: TRBJ1-6; v_call: TRBV28; clone_size: few; cdr3_length: 15; cdr3_nt: TGTGCCAGCAGCCCCCGGGAGGGGAGGAATTCACCCCTCCACTTT; cdr3_aa: CASSPREGRNSPLHF
d_call: TRBD2; j_call: TRBJ2-7; v_call: TRBV7-2; clone_size: .; cdr3_length: 14; cdr3_nt: TGTGCCAGCAGCTTAAGCGGGAGTGGTGTTGAGCAGTACTTC; cdr3_aa: CASSLSGSGVEQYF